These T cell receptor beta chains were read from a single sample in a study of human T cells and chemical hapten exposure. TCRdb re-analysed the RACE reads in MiXCR, keeping a single row per CDR3 protein. Of about 190,000 distinct CDR3 sequences in the sample, 20% to 25% are singletons; the top ten hold over 2%. This specimen consisted of whole blood, obtained in connection with sensitization to the hapten diphenylcyclopropenone (DPC). The receptors originated from a woman in her 40s with alopecia areata. Some clones in this sample may be carry-over from other donors' samples. Each CDR3 is given with its conserved first and last residue. D genes are given only for firm matches. Only some rows state a clone size, as once, few, many or a class for expanded clones.

TRBV2,TRBD1,NA,TRBJ1-2,CASSDRGRSYGYTF,TGTGCCAGCAGTGACAGGGGGCGCAGCTATGGCTACACCTTC
TRBV29-1,TRBD2,few,TRBJ2-3,CSVGGLERFDTQYF,TGCAGCGTTGGTGGACTAGAGAGGTTTGATACGCAGTATTTT
TRBV24-1,NA,few,TRBJ2-2,CATSVYAGELFF,TGTGCCACCAGTGTTTACGCCGGGGAGCTGTTTTTT
TRBV6-2/TRBV6-3,NA,few,TRBJ2-1,CASSQQGLEQFF,TGTGCCAGCAGTCAACAGGGACTGGAGCAGTTCTTC
TRBV5-1,NA,NA,TRBJ2-2,CASSLEDGDRLFF,TGCGCCAGCAGCTTGGAGGACGGAGATAGGCTGTTTTTT
TRBV5-1,NA,many,TRBJ2-1,CASSLLELGLNEQFF,TGCGCCAGCAGCTTGCTGGAGTTAGGGTTGAATGAGCAGTTCTTC
TRBV15,TRBD1,NA,TRBJ2-2,CATSRGAGTDTGELFF,TGTGCCACCAGCAGAGGTGCCGGGACAGACACCGGGGAGCTGTTTTTT
TRBV3-1,NA,few,TRBJ2-5,CASSQDFEETQYF,TGTGCCAGCAGCCAAGATTTCGAAGAGACCCAGTACTTC
TRBV9,NA,NA,TRBJ2-7,CASSKRGGLNYEQYF,TGTGCCAGCAGCAAACGAGGGGGACTGAACTACGAGCAGTACTTC
TRBV6-2/TRBV6-3,NA,few,TRBJ2-1,CASSRRTGNEQFF,TGTGCCAGCAGTCGCCGGACGGGGAATGAGCAGTTCTTC
TRBV5-1,NA,few,TRBJ1-1,CASSLGKWDTEAFF,TGCGCCAGCAGCTTGGGGAAGTGGGACACTGAAGCTTTCTTT
TRBV6-1,NA,many,TRBJ2-7,CASSELGTDEQYF,TGTGCCAGCAGTGAATTGGGGACCGACGAGCAGTACTTC
TRBV6-2/TRBV6-3,NA,NA,TRBJ2-1,CASSYWLSEQFF,TGTGCCAGCAGTTACTGGCTTTCGGAGCAGTTCTTC
TRBV29-1,TRBD1,NA,TRBJ1-1,CSVGSTTGGTEAFF,TGCAGCGTTGGCTCCACAACAGGGGGCACTGAAGCTTTCTTT
TRBV6-5,NA,few,TRBJ2-3,CASSASGPGVDTQYF,TGTGCCAGCAGTGCCTCTGGGCCCGGGGTAGATACGCAGTATTTT
TRBV4-2,NA,NA,TRBJ2-5,CASSQDATMPETQYF,TGTGCCAGCAGCCAAGATGCGACAATGCCAGAGACCCAGTACTTC
TRBV29-1,TRBD1,few,TRBJ2-5,CSVEEGTGTETQYF,TGCAGCGTTGAAGAGGGGACAGGGACTGAGACCCAGTACTTC
TRBV20-1,TRBD2,few,TRBJ2-3,CSARVGGPADTQYF,TGCAGTGCTAGGGTGGGAGGGCCGGCTGATACGCAGTATTTT
TRBV29-1,TRBD1,many,TRBJ2-5,CSVVRQGRQETQYF,TGCAGCGTTGTTAGACAGGGTCGCCAAGAGACCCAGTACTTC
TRBV5-8,NA,few,TRBJ1-4,CASSPDIISLVGEKLFF,TGTGCCAGCAGCCCTGACATTATCAGCTTGGTGGGTGAAAAACTGTTTTTT
TRBV29-1,NA,few,TRBJ2-3,CSVARPGDTQYF,TGCAGCGTCGCCCGACCTGGGGATACGCAGTATTTT
TRBV19,NA,few,TRBJ2-1,CASGTNTYNEQFF,TGTGCCAGTGGGACAAACACCTACAATGAGCAGTTCTTC
TRBV6-6,NA,NA,TRBJ2-7,CASSAGPRSTYEQYF,TGTGCCAGCAGTGCAGGCCCTCGTTCTACCTACGAGCAGTACTTC
TRBV20-1,TRBD1,NA,TRBJ1-5,CSAGRQGNNQPQHF,TGCAGTGCTGGGAGACAGGGGAACAATCAGCCCCAGCATTTT
TRBV7-2,TRBD1,NA,TRBJ1-5,CASSLAGGAAQPQHF,TGTGCCAGCAGCTTAGCAGGGGGCGCAGCTCAGCCCCAGCATTTT
TRBV20-1,TRBD2,few,TRBJ2-7,CSARDLERGPPYEQYF,TGCAGTGCTAGAGATTTGGAGCGGGGGCCGCCCTACGAGCAGTACTTC
TRBV10-3,NA,NA,TRBJ2-1,CAISARLEYNEQFF,TGTGCCATCAGTGCGAGACTGGAATACAATGAGCAGTTCTTC
TRBV20-1,NA,few,TRBJ2-7,CSAGTPPSYEQYF,TGCAGTGCTGGGACACCACCCTCCTACGAGCAGTACTTC
TRBV29-1,NA,few,TRBJ2-4,CSVVGGLAKNIQYF,TGCAGCGTTGTAGGCGGGCTAGCCAAAAACATTCAGTACTTC
TRBV20-1,TRBD2,many,TRBJ2-5,CSAPHPSGGETQYF,TGCAGTGCGCCCCACCCTAGCGGAGGAGAGACCCAGTACTTC
TRBV4-3,TRBD1,few,TRBJ2-7,CASSQQQGLTYEQYF,TGCGCCAGCAGCCAACAACAGGGGCTTACCTACGAGCAGTACTTC
TRBV20-1,NA,few,TRBJ2-4,CSASGIDIQYF,TGCAGTGCTAGCGGAATCGACATTCAGTACTTC
TRBV20-1,TRBD1,NA,TRBJ2-3,CSARRGQGLADTQYF,TGCAGTGCTAGGCGGGGACAGGGGCTGGCAGATACGCAGTATTTT
TRBV15,TRBD1,few,TRBJ1-2,CATSRDQGVYGYTF,TGTGCCACCAGCAGAGATCAGGGGGTCTATGGCTACACCTTC
TRBV29-1,NA,few,TRBJ2-1,CSAGARTYNEQFF,TGCAGCGCCGGAGCCCGAACCTACAATGAGCAGTTCTTC
TRBV27,NA,NA,TRBJ1-4,CASSPLTLGSEKLFF,TGTGCCAGCAGTCCCCTGACCTTGGGGAGTGAAAAACTGTTTTTT
TRBV7-2,NA,NA,TRBJ2-7,CASSPQAQGAEQYF,TGTGCCAGCAGCCCCCAAGCTCAGGGCGCCGAGCAGTACTTC
TRBV28,NA,many,TRBJ1-4,CASRPIGTSDEKLFF,TGTGCCAGCAGGCCGATCGGGACGTCAGATGAAAAACTGTTTTTT
TRBV7-9,TRBD2,once,TRBJ2-5,CASSHPTRGTSGRSGQETQYF,TGTGCCAGCAGCCACCCCACCCGCGGGACTAGCGGGAGATCCGGCCAAGAGACCCAGTACTTC
TRBV4-3,NA,few,TRBJ2-7,CASSQASGSYEQYF,TGCGCCAGCAGCCAAGCATCGGGGTCTTACGAGCAGTACTTC
TRBV5-1,TRBD2,NA,TRBJ2-7,CASSTGLAGTYEQYF,TGCGCCAGCAGCACCGGACTAGCGGGCACCTACGAGCAGTACTTC
TRBV6-5,NA,NA,TRBJ1-2,CASRGSEDYGYTF,TGTGCCAGCCGGGGTAGTGAGGACTATGGCTACACCTTC
TRBV6-6,TRBD1,few,TRBJ2-5,CASSKGQAYQETQYF,TGTGCCAGCAGTAAGGGACAGGCGTACCAAGAGACCCAGTACTTC
TRBV15,NA,few,TRBJ2-4,CATSREALGIQYF,TGTGCCACCAGCAGAGAAGCCCTAGGCATTCAGTACTTC
TRBV5-1,TRBD1,NA,TRBJ1-4,CASSEGAANEKLFF,TGCGCCAGTAGCGAGGGGGCAGCTAATGAAAAACTGTTTTTT
TRBV9,NA,NA,TRBJ1-5,CASSQGGVSNQPQHF,TGTGCCAGCAGCCAAGGGGGAGTTAGCAATCAGCCCCAGCATTTT
TRBV4-3,TRBD1,few,TRBJ2-7,CASSPLYRDSLYEQYF,TGCGCCAGCAGCCCACTTTACCGGGACAGCCTCTACGAGCAGTACTTC
TRBV6-5,TRBD1,NA,TRBJ1-2,CASSLPPGQGYGYTF,TGTGCCAGCAGTTTACCCCCCGGACAGGGCTATGGCTACACCTTC
TRBV9,NA,NA,TRBJ2-1,CASSGPPYNEQFF,TGTGCCAGCAGCGGTCCTCCATACAATGAGCAGTTCTTC
TRBV29-1,TRBD2,many,TRBJ2-1,CSAPGLAGPLSYNEQFF,TGCAGCGCCCCTGGACTAGCGGGACCCCTCTCCTACAATGAGCAGTTCTTC
TRBV29-1,NA,many,TRBJ1-2,CSVGQAVNGYTF,TGCAGCGTTGGACAGGCAGTGAATGGCTACACCTTC
TRBV12-3/TRBV12-4,TRBD2,NA,TRBJ2-5,CASSPGTRNLETQYF,TGTGCCAGCAGTCCCGGGACTAGAAATTTGGAGACCCAGTACTTC
TRBV4-1,NA,few,TRBJ1-1,CASSQAPLMNTEAFF,TGCGCCAGCAGCCAAGCCCCTCTCATGAACACTGAAGCTTTCTTT
TRBV7-2,NA,few,TRBJ1-4,CASSGSGEEKLFF,TGTGCCAGCAGCGGGTCGGGGGAGGAAAAACTGTTTTTT
TRBV6-5,NA,few,TRBJ1-5,CASSPREGYSNQPQHF,TGTGCCAGCAGCCCCCGGGAGGGGTATAGCAATCAGCCCCAGCATTTT
TRBV27,NA,NA,TRBJ1-3,CASHIEVAGNTIYF,TGTGCCAGCCACATTGAAGTGGCAGGAAACACCATATATTTT
TRBV29-1,TRBD2,NA,TRBJ2-3,CSVPRGGGSPLDTQYF,TGCAGCGTCCCCCGGGGCGGCGGGAGTCCCTTAGATACGCAGTATTTT
TRBV28,TRBD2,few,TRBJ2-1,CASSLGGRAGNEQFF,TGTGCCAGCAGTTTAGGCGGGAGGGCCGGGAATGAGCAGTTCTTC
TRBV6-5,TRBD2,few,TRBJ2-1,CASSYSPTSGRAYNEQFF,TGTGCCAGCAGTTACTCGCCGACTAGCGGGAGGGCCTACAATGAGCAGTTCTTC
TRBV5-1,NA,NA,TRBJ2-5,CASSFHPQETQYF,TGCGCCAGCAGCTTCCACCCCCAAGAGACCCAGTACTTC